These T cell receptor beta chains were read from a single sample in a study of T cell responses to AZD1222 COVID-19 vaccine. Using immunoSEQ multiplex PCR, the repertoire was profiled, and TCRdb retains in-frame clones only, with some absent. The repertoire consists of around 200,000 clones, with 93% occurring once and the leading ten covering around 3.8%. This specimen was peripheral blood, taken on day 0 of AZD1222 vaccination. These receptors all come from an adult in good health. The CDR3 runs from the conserved cysteine through the conserved F or W. The D gene is left open where the match is weak. Expanded clones get a size class; other rows say once, few or many, or leave the size out.

. | TRBJ1-1 | . | TRBV11-2 | CASSSYTVNTEAFF | TGTGCCAGCAGCTCTTATACAGTGAACACTGAAGCTTTCTTT
. | TRBJ1-5 | TRBD1 | TRBV4-1 | CASSQDRTGGQPQHF | TGCGCCAGCAGCCAAGATCGAACAGGGGGCCAGCCCCAGCATTTT
. | TRBJ1-2 | . | TRBV5-6 | CASLSTENPFHGYTF | TGTGCCAGCCTATCTACAGAGAACCCTTTCCATGGCTACACCTTC
. | TRBJ2-7 | TRBD2 | TRBV19 | CATQGGAGGYEQYF | TGTGCCACCCAGGGAGGGGCGGGAGGTTACGAGCAGTACTTC
. | TRBJ1-5 | . | TRBV2 | CASWGGLFSNQPQHF | TGTGCCAGCTGGGGCGGTCTGTTCAGCAATCAGCCCCAGCATTTT
. | TRBJ2-3 | . | TRBV2 | CATARGKGDTQYF | TGTGCCACCGCACGGGGCAAGGGAGATACGCAGTATTTT
. | TRBJ1-2 | . | TRBV18 | CASSPPGTPGNYGYTF | TGTGCCAGCTCACCACCCGGGACACCGGGAAACTATGGCTACACCTTC
. | TRBJ1-1 | . | TRBV2 | CASSEEGETEAFF | TGTGCCAGCAGTGAGGAGGGTGAGACTGAAGCTTTCTTT
. | TRBJ2-3 | TRBD2 | TRBV4-2 | CASSRFQQQTSGGMKTQYF | TGTGCCAGCAGCCGGTTCCAACAGCAGACTAGCGGGGGGATGAAGACGCAGTATTTT
. | TRBJ1-1 | . | TRBV5-1 | CASSRTWNTEAFF | TGCGCCAGCAGCCGAACATGGAACACTGAAGCTTTCTTT
. | TRBJ1-1 | TRBD1 | TRBV6-5 | CASSYSQGANAFF | TGTGCCAGCAGTTACTCGCAGGGGGCGAATGCTTTCTTT
once | TRBJ2-7 | TRBD2 | TRBV13 | CASSSPLGLAGEQYF | TGTGCCAGCAGCTCCCCGTTGGGACTAGCGGGCGAGCAGTACTTC
. | TRBJ1-1 | TRBD1 | TRBV10-3 | CAISDDRAEAFF | TGTGCCATCAGTGACGACAGGGCTGAAGCTTTCTTT
. | TRBJ2-2 | . | TRBV7-9 | CASSLVVGTYTGELFF | TGTGCCAGCAGCTTAGTGGTCGGGACCTACACCGGGGAGCTGTTTTTT
. | TRBJ2-7 | . | TRBV15 | CATSRSSGRYEQYF | TGTGCCACCAGCAGATCCTCAGGTCGGTACGAGCAGTACTTC
. | TRBJ2-7 | . | TRBV3-1/TRBV3-2 | CASSHAGGRYF | TGTGCCAGCAGCCATGCTGGGGGGCGGTACTTC
once | TRBJ1-5 | . | TRBV27 | CATGTPGNQPQHF | TGTGCCACCGGGACACCGGGCAATCAGCCCCAGCATTTT